This T cell receptor (beta chain) was sequenced for a study of T cells in Graves' hyperthyroidism and ophthalmopathy. Study at large: Peripheral blood was secured at the point of initial diagnosis, before any treatment.

TCR beta CDR3 regions were amplified from RNA transcripts. RT-PCR in the first round (using the HTBI primer set) targeted the TCR CDR3. Each CDR3 protein gets one entry after TCRdb re-called the multiplex PCR reads with MiXCR. This table holds approximately 740,000 distinct CDR3 sequences, about 15% found once. This CDR3 is built from 14 residues. CDR1 is LGHNA, CDR2 YSLEER, per germline. Trimming removed 4 bases at V and 6 bases at J, with 14 bases between. The clonotype originates from a woman under 30 with Graves' hyperthyroidism. Sequenced sample: blood. This chain links TRBV4-3 with TRBJ2-3, with a tentative D call TRBD2 (5 bases). CDR3: CASSPGGERDTQYF. In DNA, the CDR3 is TGCGCCAGCAGCCCAGGTGGGGAGAGGGATACGCAGTATTTT.